This record looks at one T cell receptor beta chain sequence and its context. Within 2 weeks before study entry, exposed participants met a COVID-19 case. The data originate from a study of blood T cell repertoires in COVID-19. As for the study in general: Spain, Italy and the United States supplied samples that represented acute and convalescent COVID-19.

Source study methods: By means of reference gene primer amplification, nucleated cell counts were estimated. Libraries were prepared by immunoSEQ multiplex PCR; TCRdb keeps only in-frame clonotypes and omits some of them. The V and J calls and clone size were taken over from that table, and D and trimming were inferred from the DNA. The sample includes some 320,000 clones, 75% to 90% of them seen just once. V was clipped by 6 bases and J by 6 bases, with 12 bases between them. CDR1 is MDHEN and CDR2 is SYDVKM in the germline V gene. The CDR3 sequence is 14 residues long. This TCR was recovered from a woman aged 30 to 39 who had been exposed to COVID-19. The chain joins TRBV28 to TRBJ1-6; a weak D match, TRBD1 (6 bases). Sequenced: PBMCs or T cells enriched from blood (not recorded which). The CDR3 loop reads CASSSQGSNSPLHF. The CDR3 nucleotides read TGTGCCAGCAGCTCACAGGGAAGTAATTCACCCCTCCACTTT.